The entry that follows covers one TCR beta chain sequence. Germline CDR1 SGHVS, CDR2 FQNEAQ. This CDR3 contains 14 residues. The J segment lost 1 base and the V segment lost 5 bases, leaving 5 bases of the junction unmatched. Data came from immunoSEQ multiplex PCR; TCRdb stores just in-frame clones and leaves some out. The table has approximately 360,000 clones, 90% seen once; the top ten hold 6.5%. This sample was taken from a study of blood T cell repertoires in COVID-19. The overall study: Samples of COVID-19 (acute and convalescent) were obtained from the United States, Italy and Spain.

The rearrangement uses TRBV7-8 and TRBJ2-7; TRBD1 agrees at 7 bases. This TCR was recovered from a young man with active or convalescent COVID-19. The specimen was peripheral blood. In DNA form, the CDR3 reads TGTGCCAGCAGCGCTCGGGACAGTTCCTACGAGCAGTACTTC. Translation: CASSARDSSYEQYF.